This passage covers 8 T cell receptor beta chains from one sample sequenced in a study of blood T cell repertoires in COVID-19 (TCRdb year 2020). The library was prepared using the immunoSEQ multiplex PCR assay. This immuneACCESS table, as held by TCRdb, lists in-frame sequences with V and J called but not all clones. Of the missing ones, under half trace to an unresolved V gene in checked studies; the others have no known cause. Present in this sample are some 150,000 clones, just under 80% of which were seen just once. The ten largest clones take up 14% of the sample. Material for sequencing was peripheral blood. The receptors were sampled from a woman aged 80 or over with acute or convalescent COVID-19.

The rearrangement joins TRBV12-3 or TRBV12-4 to TRBJ2-7; 8 bases agree with TRBD1. This CDR3 spans 12 amino acids. Trimming cost V 5 bases and J 6 bases; bases outside gene matches: 3. The CDR3 DNA sequence: TGTGCCAGCAGTCGGACAGGGCTCGAGCAGTACTTC. It is translated as CASSRTGLEQYF.

This rearrangement joins TRBV28 to TRBJ1-4; 11 nucleotides match TRBD1. This CDR3 comprises 15 residues. J gave up 6 bases and V 5 bases, and 5 bases lay outside the gene matches. The germline CDR1 and CDR2 sequences are MDHEN and SYDVKM. The CDR3 is CASSGQGAFYEKLFF. The CDR3 DNA reads TGTGCCAGCAGTGGACAGGGGGCTTTTTATGAAAAACTGTTTTTT.

The gene calls are TRBV3-1 (or the pseudogene TRBV3-2) and TRBJ1-5, with 9 bases aligning to TRBD1. CDR1 LGHDT and CDR2 YNNKEL come from the germline V gene (reference sequence). V shed 3 bases, J shed 6 bases, and the junction held 3 bases outside the gene matches. This CDR3 has 14 residues. Written as DNA, the CDR3 is TGTGCCAGCAGCCAGAGGACAGGGGTTCAGCCCCAGCATTTT. Amino acids: CASSQRTGVQPQHF.

This clone came up a few times. The chain has TRBV15 and TRBJ1-2, with 8 bases identical to TRBD1. Germline CDR1 reads LNHNV; CDR2 reads YYDKDF (reference sequence). V was pared by 5 bases and J by 10 bases, with 9 bases of the junction left unmatched. CDR3 size: 13 residues. CDR3 amino acids: CATSARDRRDYTF. CDR3 bases: TGTGCCACCAGCGCCCGGGACAGGAGGGACTACACCTTC. Full variable domain (outside the CDR3, taken from reference TRBV15 and TRBJ1-2): DAMVIQNPRYQVTQFGKPVTLSCSQTLNHNVMYWYQQKSSQAPKLLFHYYDKDFNNEADTPDNFQSRRPNTSFCFLDIRSPGLGDTAMYLCATSARDRRDYTFGSGTRLTVV.

This clone was seen a few times. This rearrangement joins TRBV6-1 to TRBJ2-7, with TRBD1 matching over 11 bases. J lost 3 bases, V lost 0 bases, and 1 base had no gene match. The CDR3 loop spans 15 amino acids. Germline V CDR1 and CDR2: MNHNS, SASEGT. DNA for the CDR3: TGTGCCAGCAGTGAAGCCGGGACAGGGGGCTACGAGCAGTACTTC. Protein product: CASSEAGTGGYEQYF.

The chain carries TRBV7-6 and TRBJ2-1; D possibly corresponds to TRBD2 (5 bases). Per germline, CDR1 SGHVS and CDR2 FNYEAQ. The V and J ends lost 2 bases and 0 bases respectively, with 8 bases between them. The CDR3 is 15 residues long. CDR3 loop: CASSLRETSYNEQFF. CDR3 bases: TGTGCCAGCAGCTTAAGGGAGACCTCCTACAATGAGCAGTTCTTC.

V usage is TRBV5-4 and J usage is TRBJ2-3; a weak D match, TRBD2 (6 bases). The germline gives CDR1 SGHNT, CDR2 YYREEE (reference sequence). Trimming cost V 5 bases and J 2 bases, with 18 bases left between them. This CDR3 is built from 16 residues. This CDR3 reads CASRPAGLRYTDTQYF. In DNA, the CDR3 is TGTGCCAGCAGACCGGCGGGACTGCGCTACACAGATACGCAGTATTTT. Full variable domain (missing parts from reference TRBV5-4 and TRBJ2-3): ETGVTQSPTHLIKTRGQQVTLRCSSQSGHNTVSWYQQALGQGPQFIFQYYREEENGRGNFPPRFSGLQFPNYSSELNVNALELDDSALYLCASRPAGLRYTDTQYFGPGTRLTVL.

For the CDR3, the DNA is TGTGCCAGCAGCCCAATGACAGGGCGCACTGAAGCTTTCTTT. This gives the protein CASSPMTGRTEAFF. The chain uses TRBV9 and TRBJ1-1; 7 bases match TRBD1. Germline assignment: CDR1 SGDLS and CDR2 YYNGEE. This CDR3 is built from 14 residues. After removal of 4 bases from V and 4 bases from J, the junction contained 7 bases not matched to a gene.